This T cell receptor beta chain was found in a study of sequential checkpoint blockade in melanoma. Documented treatment: randomized to nivolumab then ipilimumab (arm A) or the reverse (arm B). Only in-frame clones appear in the TCRdb table, and some are missing; sequencing was by immunoSEQ multiplex PCR. The data show under 15,000 clones, under 25% seen once. Germline CDR1 and CDR2: MNHGY and SAAAGT. This CDR3 contains 13 residues. Trimming took 3 bases from V and 3 from J, leaving 7 bases between them. The chain is built from TRBV6-8 and TRBJ2-3; D uncertain. Material: tumor tissue (inferred from file names), obtained from a patient given nivolumab and ipilimumab in sequence. This receptor was identified in a human donor with melanoma. The CDR3 DNA follows: TGTGCCAGCAGTTATAGGGTAACAGATACGCAGTATTTT. Its protein product is CASSYRVTDTQYF.